This TCR beta chain was identified during a study of PD-L1 blockade in urothelial cancer (dated by TCRdb to between 2016 and 2019). Context from the whole study: Therapy was started in the mid-2010s for all patients, and atezolizumab 1,200 mg was administered intravenously every 3 weeks. About 90% of the roughly 29 patients were identified as males with urothelial cancer of bladder origin, and a prior smoking history was reported by 18 of 29 patients. An ECOG performance status of 0 or 1 was recorded for the patients, and 0 to 3 prior chemotherapy regimens had been received by the patients. Blood samples were analyzed 3 weeks after the start of treatment (second dose) and 6 weeks after the start of treatment. A median of approximately 140,000 T cells and some 82,000 unique TCRs was obtained from blood samples, and a median clonality of around 0.08 was observed. The study, an exploratory multi-omic analysis, examined somatic, immune and clinical correlates of response to PD-L1 blockade with atezolizumab in urothelial cancer. Pretreatment tumor samples and matched peripheral blood, collected serially before and after atezolizumab treatment, underwent TCR sequencing. Durable clinical benefit meant progression-free survival longer than 6 months, and TCR features were also tested against progression-free and overall survival. Whole exome sequencing and RNA sequencing of pretreatment tumors were performed alongside TCR sequencing in the same patients. Under ten patients achieved durable clinical benefit and some 21 did not. Approximately 29 patients had pretreatment blood TCR-seq, about 25 had at least one posttreatment blood collection, and about 25 had tumor TCR-seq. What the authors observed across the whole study: A pretreatment peripheral blood TCR clonality below the median was linked to improved progression-free and overall survival. Because of the small sample size (n ≈ 30) and the many exploratory analyses performed, the results are intended to be regarded as hypothesis-generating. Greater expansion of tumor-associated TCR clones in peripheral blood 3 weeks after the start of treatment was observed in patients with durable benefit (n of about 20, p = 0.022).

The germline V gene encodes CDR1 MGHRA and CDR2 YSYEKL. V ends up 2 bases short and J 4 bases short, with an unmatched junction base count of 4. Inclusive of the bounding cysteine and phenylalanine, the CDR3 is 15 residues long. Just CDR3 DNA is preserved here, 45 bases in frame from base 1. Taken with the paper, the label for time point translates to: pretreatment peripheral blood. The cohort comprised 30 or so patients with locally advanced or metastatic urothelial carcinoma treated at Memorial Sloan Kettering on a trial protocol. Peripheral blood mononuclear cells were collected pretreatment and during treatment, at between 1 and 8 total time points per patient. The Qiagen DNeasy Blood extraction kit was used to purify genomic DNA from total PBMCs and tumor samples. PBMCs were collected pretreatment and during treatment, and were isolated and stored as previously described. To estimate absolute template abundance from read counts, synthetic TCR analog templates were spiked into each PCR. The immunoSEQ assay was used to amplify TCRbeta CDR3 regions from genomic DNA with bias-controlled V and J gene primers. Sequencing of rearranged TCRbeta segments was performed at approximately 20X coverage. Per the source publication's procedure: Clustering was used to correct sequencing errors, and CDR3s were annotated against IMGT so that V, D and J genes could be assigned. Downstream analyses used only productive TCRbeta rearrangements, leaving out any out-of-frame or stop-codon sequences. Clonality was calculated as one minus the Shannon entropy normalized by the log of the number of unique productive sequences. Clones differing between time points or between blood and tumor were identified by Fisher's exact test with Benjamini-Hochberg correction at adjusted p below 0.01. Imported from immuneACCESS, the table was reduced by TCRdb to in-frame sequences with V and J called. These copies leave out some clones; in studies compared against another copy, an unresolved V gene accounts for under half, and the cause of the remainder is not known. The V and J calls and clone size were taken over from that table, and D and trimming were inferred from the DNA. For this sample the table gives 55,000 to 80,000 clones, of which 81% were detected only once. The top ten constitute about 2.9% of the sample.

A word on this clone: It has no known antigen specificity. No base-level quality is on record; no much larger clone is a single base apart.

The TCR originated in a man between 70 and 80 years old with urothelial cancer. Source: PBMCs, taken around atezolizumab (anti-PD-L1) treatment. The chain is made from TRBV4-1 and TRBJ2-7; TRBD1 agrees with 11 junctional bases. The CDR3 is CASSQPGQGVYEQYF. The nucleotide sequence is given as TGCGCCAGCAGCCAACCGGGACAGGGGGTATACGAGCAGTACTTC.